Below are 29 T cell receptor beta chains sequenced from a single sample in a study of tissue T cells after allogeneic stem cell transplantation. Using immunoSEQ multiplex PCR, the repertoire was profiled, and TCRdb retains in-frame clones only, with some absent. The top ten clones hold under 2% of a sample with 9,900 or so clones, under 40% of them seen once. Time point given: mouse harvest day 7 after allogeneic transplant. The graft held 10^6 splenic CD5+ T cells and 10^7 T-cell-depleted bone marrow cells. Material: skin. Every receptor here comes from a female BALB/c mouse given C57BL/6 T cells with graft-versus-host disease after an allogeneic hematopoietic cell transplant.

The sample holds one count of this clone. Germline and genes: mouse. The read ends 1 residue early relative to the CDR3; the germline J gene fills the gap. This rearrangement joins TRBV12-2 to TRBJ2-1, with a weak D call TRBD1 (6 bases). This CDR3 spans 14 amino acids. The ends were cut back, 3 bases at V and 3 bases at J, with 11 bases in the middle. Per the germline V gene, CDR1 is SGHLS and CDR2 is HYDKME. Partial CDR3 DNA: TGTGCCAGCTCTTCTATCAGGGGCTATGCTGAGCAGTTC. Its protein product is CASSSIRGYAEQF. The entire CDR3 protein reads CASSSIRGYAEQFF.

This clone was detected a few times. Gene names are the mouse ones. The DNA ends 1 residue before the CDR3 does, and the rest of the CDR3 is filled in from the germline J gene. The genes are TRBV13-2 and TRBJ2-5; possibly TRBD1 or TRBD2 for D (7 bases each). Germline CDR1 reads NNHNN; CDR2 reads SYGAGS (reference sequence). With 1 base removed from V and 3 bases from J, the gap between germline ends came to 9 bases. The CDR3 is made up of 14 amino acids. CDR3 bases read: TGTGCCAGCGGTGATCAGGGGGGGCAAGACACCCAGTAC. Translating it yields CASGDQGGQDTQY. The whole CDR3 reads CASGDQGGQDTQYF.

For this clone: Each gene name is a mouse one. With the read ending 1 residue before the CDR3 end, the germline J gene is used to fill in that end. The chain has TRBV26 and TRBJ2-1; 7 bases fit TRBD1. With V trimmed by 3 bases and J by 1 base, 3 bases remained unmatched. The germline V gene encodes CDR1 KGHPV and CDR2 FQNQEV (reference sequence). This CDR3 is 15 amino acids long. The CDR3 sequence: CASSLPGQNYAEQFF. The covered CDR3 bases are TGTGCCAGCAGTCTTCCGGGACAGAACTATGCTGAGCAGTTC.

Worth noting for this clone: Gene names follow the mouse nomenclature. The DNA ends 1 residue before the CDR3 does, and the rest of the CDR3 is filled in from the germline J gene. The V gene is TRBV26, the J gene TRBJ1-4, with D possibly matching TRBD1 (6 bases). This CDR3 contains 15 residues. V was pared by 6 bases and J by 4 bases, with 15 bases between. Germline values: CDR1 KGHPV, CDR2 FQNQEV (reference sequence). CDR3 sequence: CASRPAGTFNERLFF. The covered CDR3 bases are TGTGCCAGCAGGCCGGCCGGGACATTCAACGAAAGATTATTT.

For this clone: The genes and germline here are from mouse. The read ends 1 residue early relative to the CDR3; the germline J gene fills the gap. The chain has TRBV3 and TRBJ2-2; 7 bases line up with TRBD2. The CDR3 has 15 residues. Germline lookup yields CDR1 SNHLY and CDR2 FYNGKV (reference sequence). After removal of 3 bases from V and 0 bases from J, the junction contained 1 base not matched to a gene. CDR3 in amino acids: CASSFGGTNTGQLYF. The sequenced CDR3 bases are TGTGCCAGCAGCTTTGGGGGGACAAACACCGGGCAGCTCTAC.

Remarks on this clone: Gene names refer to mouse genes. The read terminates 1 residue ahead of where the CDR3 ends, so the germline J gene completes it. The rearrangement uses TRBV15 and TRBJ2-7; D is possibly TRBD1 (6 bases). V lost 4 bases and J lost 4, with 11 bases in between. Germline V CDR1 and CDR2: SGHND, FRSKSL. CDR3 length equals 13 residues. This chain's CDR3 is CASSSGTNYEQYF. The DNA read from the CDR3 is TGTGCCAGCAGTTCCGGGACAAATTATGAACAGTAC.

This clone was picked up a small number of times. Gene names follow the mouse nomenclature. Read coverage stops 1 residue before the CDR3 terminus; the germline J gene supplies the remainder. This chain connects TRBV2 to TRBJ1-2, with D hard to call. Trimming cost V 0 bases and J 3 bases, with 5 bases left between them. CDR1 and CDR2 from the germline V gene are LGHNA and YSYQKL. CDR3 length: 13 residues. The part of the CDR3 DNA that was read is TGTGCCAGCAGCCAAGATACAGACTCCGACTACACC. This codes for CASSQDTDSDYT. The whole CDR3 protein reads CASSQDTDSDYTF.

This clone is medium-sized by share. The genes are named according to mouse. From the germline J gene comes the end of the CDR3, since the read stops 1 residue before it. This chain joins TRBV26 and TRBJ1-3, with D possibly matching TRBD1 (5 bases). The V and J ends lost 6 bases and 0 bases respectively, with 9 bases between them. This CDR3 has 14 amino acids. Germline CDR1 is KGHPV and CDR2 is FQNQEV (reference sequence). The CDR3 bases that were read are TGTGCCAGCAGCGGACACCTTTCTGGAAATACGCTCTAT. Translating it yields CASSGHLSGNTLY. The whole CDR3 sequence reads CASSGHLSGNTLYF.

This clone was recorded a few times. Mouse gene names and germline throughout. The read finishes 1 residue shy of the CDR3 end, and the germline J gene is used to complete it. The chain has TRBV31 and TRBJ1-1; unclear D gene. Germline V gene sequence: CDR1 GKSSPN, CDR2 SITVG. This CDR3 has 10 amino acids. Trimming removed 3 bases at V and 7 bases at J, with 6 bases between. This CDR3 is CAWSRQEVFF. The CDR3 bases that were read are TGTGCCTGGAGCCGACAAGAAGTCTTC.

Worth noting for this clone: Gene names refer to mouse genes. The CDR3 extends 1 residue past the end of the read, so its final part is completed from the germline J gene. The chain employs TRBV3 and TRBJ2-3; D may match TRBD1 or TRBD2 (5 bases each). The CDR3 totals 15 residues. V lost 1 base to trimming and J lost 0 bases, with 8 bases between them. Looked up from germline, CDR1 is SNHLY and CDR2 is FYNGKV (reference sequence). The CDR3 loop reads CASSLVGASAETLYF. The covered CDR3 bases are TGTGCCAGCAGCTTAGTCGGGGCTAGTGCAGAAACGCTGTAT. The whole variable domain, remainder taken from reference TRBV3 and TRBJ2-3, is GPKVLQIPSHQIIDMGQMVTLNCDPVSNHLYFYWYKQILGQQMEFLVNFYNGKVMEKSKLFKDQFSVERPDGSYFTLKIQPTALEDSAVYFCASSLVGASAETLYFGSGTRLTVL.

For this clone: The genes are named according to mouse. The DNA ends 1 residue before the CDR3 does, and the rest of the CDR3 is filled in from the germline J gene. The chain combines TRBV12-2 with TRBJ2-7; D remains ambiguous. Germline V gives CDR1 SGHLS, CDR2 HYDKME. Trimming took off 4 bases at V and 4 bases at J, with 10 bases between the two ends. The CDR3 is 12 amino acids. CDR3 bases read: TGTGCCAGCTCCCCGGACGGTTATGAACAGTAC. Its translation: CASSPDGYEQY. The entire CDR3 is CASSPDGYEQYF.

This clone has just a few counts. Gene names refer to mouse genes. The CDR3 end falls 1 residue outside the read, so it is completed with the germline J gene. The chain recombines TRBV31 with TRBJ2-7, with 10 positions matching TRBD2. CDR1 and CDR2 from the germline V gene are GKSSPN and SITVG. Losses at the gene ends were 0 bases for V and 6 bases for J; bases not matched to a gene: 5. The CDR3 is made up of 14 amino acids. The sequenced part of the CDR3 DNA is TGTGCCTGGAGTCTAGGCTGGGGGGGCTTTGAACAGTAC. It is translated as CAWSLGWGGFEQY. The CDR3 in its entirety is CAWSLGWGGFEQYF.

The table lists this clone with a few counts. Mouse gene names apply. The read comes to an end 1 residue before the CDR3 does, leaving the germline J gene to fill in the end. The chain is built from TRBV26 and TRBJ2-1; D unresolved. Germline V gene sequence: CDR1 KGHPV, CDR2 FQNQEV (reference sequence). V was pared by 0 bases and J by 1 base, with 7 bases between. This CDR3 is built from 15 residues. The sequenced CDR3 bases are TGTGCCAGCAGTCTGTCCGGGAGGAACTATGCTGAGCAGTTC. It is translated as CASSLSGRNYAEQF. The full CDR3 reads CASSLSGRNYAEQFF.

Regarding this clone: Gene names are the mouse ones. Read data end 1 residue before the CDR3 end; the end is taken from the germline J gene. The J gene is TRBJ2-5, the V gene TRBV29, with unresolved D. The V end was cut by 3 bases, the J end by 0 bases, with 1 base between. CDR1 and CDR2 (germline): MSHET, SYDVDS. The CDR3 sequence is 12 residues long. The sequenced part of the CDR3 DNA is TGTGCTAGCAGTTTCAACCAAGACACCCAGTAC. This sequence encodes CASSFNQDTQY. The CDR3 as a whole reads CASSFNQDTQYF.

On this clone: Germline and genes here are mouse. The CDR3 end falls 1 residue outside the read, so it is completed with the germline J gene. V usage is TRBV16 and J usage is TRBJ2-7; D gene uncertain. V was trimmed by 1 base and J by 0 bases, leaving 7 bases between them. In germline, CDR1 is SGHSA, CDR2 FRNQAP. The CDR3 contains 14 residues. The CDR3 region is CASSLVGLSYEQYF. CDR3 DNA, as far as it was read: TGTGCAAGCAGCTTAGTGGGTCTCTCCTATGAACAGTAC.

In its sample, this clone was seen a few times. The gene names here belong to mouse. The CDR3 goes on 1 residue after the read ends, and that part is filled in from the germline J gene. J is TRBJ1-4 and V is TRBV26, with D hard to call. In germline, CDR1 is KGHPV, CDR2 FQNQEV (reference sequence). Trimming removed 2 bases at V and 0 bases at J, with 4 bases between. The CDR3 has 14 amino acids. The CDR3 is CASSLRVSNERLFF. CDR3 DNA (partial): TGTGCCAGCAGTCTGCGGGTTTCCAACGAAAGATTATTT.

Concerning this clone itself: Germline and genes here are mouse. The CDR3 end lies 1 residue beyond the end of the read and is filled in from the germline J gene. This rearrangement joins TRBV26 to TRBJ2-4; D possibly corresponds to TRBD1 (6 bases). The V gene lost 4 bases and the J gene lost 1 base, with 9 bases spanning the gap. The CDR3 is made up of 14 amino acids. In germline, CDR1 is KGHPV, CDR2 FQNQEV (reference sequence). CDR3 bases read: TGTGCCAGCAGTCCCAGGGGCGGTCAAAACACCTTGTAC. It encodes CASSPRGGQNTLY. The entire CDR3 protein reads CASSPRGGQNTLYF.

This clone was picked up a small number of times. Gene names and germline refer to mouse. Read coverage stops 1 residue before the CDR3 terminus; the germline J gene supplies the remainder. The chain joins TRBV13-2 to TRBJ2-1; 10 bases fit TRBD2. With 2 bases clipped from V and 3 bases from J, the junction kept 2 bases outside the gene matches. CDR1 and CDR2 from the germline V gene are NNHNN and SYGAGS (reference sequence). CDR3 length: 15 residues. This CDR3 reads CASGEGLGVYAEQFF. The sequenced part of the CDR3 DNA is TGTGCCAGCGGTGAAGGACTGGGGGTCTATGCTGAGCAGTTC.

The sample holds a few counts of this clone. Gene names refer to mouse genes. The CDR3 goes on 1 residue after the read ends, and that part is filled in from the germline J gene. The identical CDR3 is also encoded by other nucleotide sequences in the sample. J is TRBJ1-4 and V is TRBV26; maybe TRBD1 (6 bases). Germline CDR1 reads KGHPV; CDR2 reads FQNQEV (reference sequence). The V and J ends lost 4 bases and 0 bases respectively, with 6 bases between them. CDR3 size: 14 residues. CDR3 sequence reads: CASSRQVSNERLFF. Incomplete CDR3 DNA: TGTGCCAGCAGTCGACAGGTTTCCAACGAAAGATTATTT. The full variable domain, with the rest looked up from reference TRBV26 and TRBJ1-4, is NSKVIQTPRYLVKGQGQKAKMRCIPEKGHPVVFWYQQNKNNEFKFLINFQNQEVLQQIDMTEKRFSAECPSNSPCSLEIQSSEAGDSALYLCASSRQVSNERLFFGHGTKLSVL.

Remarks on this clone: The listed genes are named as in mouse. The read is 1 residue too short to cover the CDR3 end, so that end is filled in from the germline J gene. The chain employs TRBV26 and TRBJ1-3; 8 nucleotides match TRBD1. This CDR3 has 15 amino acids. Germline trimming cut 0 bases from V and 2 bases from J; bases unmatched to any gene: 0. The germline V gene encodes CDR1 KGHPV and CDR2 FQNQEV (reference sequence). This chain's CDR3 is CASSLSQGAGNTLYF. The sequenced CDR3 bases are TGTGCCAGCAGTCTGTCACAGGGGGCTGGAAATACGCTCTAT.

Turning to this clone: The germline and genes are mouse ones. The CDR3 is CSSSQEGGSTEVFF. Partial CDR3 DNA: TGCTCCAGCAGTCAAGAGGGGGGCAGCACAGAAGTCTTC. The rearrangement links TRBV23 to TRBJ1-1. The CDR3 goes on 1 residue after the read ends, and that part is filled in from the germline J gene. The CDR3 contains 14 residues. CDR1 and CDR2 (germline): KGHTA, FQNQQP.

This clone was recorded a few times. Gene names denote mouse genes. Read sequence stops 1 residue before the CDR3 end, and the germline J gene provides the missing end. The genes are TRBV16 and TRBJ1-4; D may be TRBD1 (5 bases). CDR1 and CDR2 from the germline V gene are SGHSA and FRNQAP. CDR3 length: 15 amino acids. V lost 2 bases to trimming and J lost 4 bases, with 11 bases between them. The CDR3 is CASSLSGGVNERLFF. The CDR3 bases that were read are TGTGCAAGCAGCTTATCGGGAGGGGTCAACGAAAGATTATTT.

This clone appeared once. The gene symbols are mouse symbols. The read ends 1 residue before the CDR3 terminus; that terminus is restored from the germline J gene. The rearrangement links TRBV26 to TRBJ1-4; weak D call: TRBD1 (6 bases). Per germline, CDR1 KGHPV and CDR2 FQNQEV (reference sequence). V was shortened by 4 bases and J by 6 bases, with 15 bases between the two germline ends. CDR3 length equals 15 residues. This chain's CDR3 is CASSPLGGADERLFF. The covered CDR3 bases are TGTGCCAGCAGTCCCCTCGGGGGCGCGGACGAAAGATTATTT.

For this clone: Mouse gene names and germline throughout. The read ends 1 residue before the CDR3 terminus; that terminus is restored from the germline J gene. The rearrangement joins TRBV26 to TRBJ2-7; D may be TRBD1 (6 bases). Trimming shortened V by 3 bases and J by 0 bases, and 9 bases separated the two germline ends. Looked up from germline, CDR1 is KGHPV and CDR2 is FQNQEV (reference sequence). CDR3 length: 14 residues. CDR3 DNA, as far as it was read: TGTGCCAGCAGTCTCGCAGGGGTCTCCTATGAACAGTAC. As protein: CASSLAGVSYEQY. The entire CDR3 protein reads CASSLAGVSYEQYF. The variable domain in full, with the rest retrieved from reference TRBV26 and TRBJ2-7, is NSKVIQTPRYLVKGQGQKAKMRCIPEKGHPVVFWYQQNKNNEFKFLINFQNQEVLQQIDMTEKRFSAECPSNSPCSLEIQSSEAGDSALYLCASSLAGVSYEQYFGPGTRLTVL.

To note about this clone: The gene symbols are mouse symbols. The read gets to within 1 residue of the CDR3 end, and the germline J gene fills in the rest. The chain joins TRBV1 to TRBJ1-1; 8 bases line up with TRBD1. The CDR3 extends over 14 amino acids. The V and J ends lost 6 bases and 0 bases, in that order; junction bases with no gene match: 3. In germline, CDR1 is NSQYPW, CDR2 LRSPGD (reference sequence). The sequenced CDR3 bases are TGCACCTGCAGGGACAGGGTCGCAAACACAGAAGTCTTC. Translating gives CTCRDRVANTEVF. The whole CDR3 region reads CTCRDRVANTEVFF.

In regard to this clone: The genes are named according to mouse. The CDR3 extends 1 residue past the end of the read, so its final part is completed from the germline J gene. This sequence joins TRBV26 and TRBJ2-1; TRBD1 matches 8 bases. The CDR3 covers 15 residues. The trim removed 3 bases at V and 7 bases at J, leaving 8 bases unmatched. Germline CDR1 reads KGHPV; CDR2 reads FQNQEV (reference sequence). CDR3 DNA (partial): TGTGCCAGCAGTCTAGGTCAGGGGGCGGTGGCTGAGCAGTTC. This gives the protein CASSLGQGAVAEQF. The full CDR3 reads CASSLGQGAVAEQFF.

This clone is categorized as medium-sized (0.01 to 0.1%). Gene names follow the mouse nomenclature. Read coverage stops 1 residue before the CDR3 terminus; the germline J gene supplies the remainder. The chain carries TRBV26 and TRBJ2-1; D unresolved. The CDR3 is made up of 14 amino acids. Trimming shortened V by 4 bases and J by 1 base, and 8 bases separated the two germline ends. Germline CDR1 is KGHPV and CDR2 is FQNQEV (reference sequence). The CDR3 reads CASSRAGNYAEQFF. Incomplete CDR3 DNA: TGTGCCAGCAGTCGAGCGGGGAACTATGCTGAGCAGTTC.

This clone was picked up a small number of times. Gene names are the mouse ones. The read ends 1 residue shy of where the CDR3 ends; the end is completed using the germline J gene. This chain uses TRBV23 with TRBJ2-4. Germline loops: CDR1 KGHTA, CDR2 FQNQQP. CDR3 length: 14 residues. The part of the CDR3 DNA that was read is TGCTCCAGCAGTCAATCCGGGAGTCAAAACACCTTGTAC. This translates into CSSSQSGSQNTLY. The whole CDR3 protein is CSSSQSGSQNTLYF.

As for this clone: The genes and germline here are from mouse. From the germline J gene comes the end of the CDR3, since the read stops 1 residue before it. V gene TRBV23 combines with J gene TRBJ2-7; no check of the table's D call, TRBD2, against the DNA was made. CDR1 and CDR2 (germline): KGHTA, FQNQQP. The CDR3 spans 13 residues. CDR3 DNA (partial): TGCTCCAGCAGTACACTGGGGGTCTATGAACAGTAC. Translating gives CSSSTLGVYEQY. The whole CDR3 reads CSSSTLGVYEQYF.